This T cell receptor beta chain originates from a study of T cell responses to AZD1222 COVID-19 vaccine. Study conclusions and caveats: At baseline, seropositivity was found in only six AZD1222 recipients. Spike-specific TCRs gained breadth and depth after people received two AZD1222 doses.

The assay was immunoSEQ multiplex PCR, and TCRdb's table has in-frame clones only and misses some. The profile shows approximately 300,000 clones, 94% of them singletons. In the case of this clone: The antigen remains undetermined.

Germline V gene data show CDR1 as LNHDA and CDR2 as SQIVND (reference sequence). This CDR3 has 15 residues. Trimming at V came to 7 bases and at J to 1 base, leaving 7 bases not matched to a gene. Here the sequenced sample was peripheral blood, taken 28 days after the second AZD1222 dose. The chain is built from TRBV19 and TRBJ2-1, with TRBD2 matching 7 bases. This receptor was identified in an adult who received the AZD1222 COVID-19 vaccine. This CDR3 is CASNVAGSSYNEQFF. The CDR3 coding sequence is TGTGCCAGTAACGTAGCGGGTTCTTCCTACAATGAGCAGTTCTTC.